A selection of T cell receptor beta chains follows, all from one sample in a study of OX40 agonist ivuxolimab in advanced cancers. Here immunoSEQ multiplex PCR was the method, and the copy in TCRdb shows in-frame clones only, minus some. Among 70,000 to 90,000 clones, roughly nine tenths were seen once, and the ten largest hold roughly 8.6%. The starting material was CD4+ or CD8+ T cells sorted from blood, obtained in a trial of the OX40 agonist ivuxolimab. The receptors stem from an adult with an advanced solid tumor such as melanoma, head and neck, liver or kidney cancer. CDR3s include the opening cysteine and the closing phenylalanine or tryptophan. A D gene is named only where the DNA matches it firmly. Only some rows state a clone size, as once, few, many or a class for expanded clones.

>TRBJ2-2|TRBV15|NA|few
CATSRDRAGELFF
TGTGCCACCAGCAGAGATAGGGCCGGGGAGCTGTTTTTT
>TRBJ1-3|TRBV6-5|TRBD1|NA
CASNTGTGVGTIYF
TGTGCCAGCAATACAGGGACAGGGGTTGGCACCATATATTTT
>TRBJ1-1|TRBV30|NA|NA
CAWSPRDKRAFF
TGTGCCTGGAGCCCCCGGGACAAACGAGCTTTCTTT
>TRBJ2-7|TRBV5-6|TRBD1|few
CASSWQGVNEQYF
TGTGCCAGCAGTTGGCAGGGGGTGAATGAGCAGTACTTC
>TRBJ1-3|TRBV28|NA|NA
CASSRLAGVGNTIYF
TGTGCCAGCAGCCGCCTGGCAGGGGTTGGAAACACCATATATTTT
>TRBJ1-2|TRBV7-9|NA|NA
CASSSGQLGNYGYTF
TGTGCCAGCAGCTCCGGACAGCTCGGAAACTATGGCTACACCTTC
>TRBJ1-2|TRBV11-2|TRBD1|NA
CASSSGQGKDYGYTF
TGTGCCAGCAGCTCGGGACAGGGGAAGGACTATGGCTACACCTTC
>TRBJ2-1|TRBV7-3|NA|NA
CASSHKGGSYNEQFF
TGTGCCAGCAGCCACAAGGGCGGCTCCTACAATGAGCAGTTCTTC
>TRBJ2-2|TRBV6-1|NA|NA
CASSVAGGTGELFF
TGTGCCAGCAGTGTCGCGGGTGGCACCGGGGAGCTGTTTTTT
>TRBJ2-2|TRBV5-6|NA|NA
CASSFDKTGELFF
TGTGCCAGCAGCTTCGATAAAACCGGGGAGCTGTTTTTT
>TRBJ2-5|TRBV18|NA|NA
CASSPLGVQETQYF
TGTGCCAGCTCACCATTAGGAGTCCAAGAGACCCAGTACTTC
>TRBJ2-7|TRBV4-2|NA|NA
CASSLDGPYEQYF
TGTGCCAGCAGCTTGGACGGACCCTACGAGCAGTACTTC
>TRBJ1-2|TRBV28|NA|NA
CASIEDGRNYGYTF
TGTGCCAGCATCGAGGACGGCCGAAACTATGGCTACACCTTC
>TRBJ1-5|TRBV28|NA|NA
CASSFGSGSQPQHF
TGTGCCAGCAGTTTTGGGTCAGGGAGTCAGCCCCAGCATTTT
>TRBJ2-2|TRBV9|TRBD2|NA
CASSSRGGEDTGELFF
TGTGCCAGCAGTTCCCGCGGGGGGGAGGACACCGGGGAGCTGTTTTTT
>TRBJ2-7|TRBV7-6|TRBD1|NA
CASSLGQGGLYEQYF
TGTGCCAGCAGCCTCGGACAGGGTGGGTTGTACGAGCAGTACTTC
>TRBJ2-5|TRBV5-1|NA|NA
CASSLVLAGQETQYF
TGCGCCAGCAGCTTGGTTTTGGCAGGTCAAGAGACCCAGTACTTC
>TRBJ2-5|TRBV11-2|TRBD2|once
CASSSRPLLAGEETQYF
TGTGCCAGCAGCTCCCGGCCCCTACTAGCGGGAGAAGAGACCCAGTACTTC
>TRBJ2-7|TRBV10-3|NA|NA
CAISREEGAYEQYF
TGTGCCATCAGTCGGGAGGAGGGGGCCTACGAGCAGTACTTC
>TRBJ2-5|TRBV5-6|NA|NA
CASSLALGGRETQYF
TGTGCCAGCAGCTTGGCACTTGGGGGCAGGGAGACCCAGTACTTC
>TRBJ1-6|TRBV6-6|NA|NA
CASRALYNSPLHF
TGTGCCAGCAGGGCCCTCTATAATTCACCCCTCCACTTT
>TRBJ2-7|TRBV11-2|NA|few
CASSLTVTYEQYF
TGTGCCAGCAGCTTAACAGTGACCTACGAGCAGTACTTC
>TRBJ1-1|TRBV9|TRBD1|few
CASSMTGVMNTEAFF
TGTGCCAGCAGTATGACAGGGGTAATGAACACTGAAGCTTTCTTT
>TRBJ2-7|TRBV18|TRBD2|NA
CASSPLRLADTKQYF
TGTGCCAGCTCACCACTACGACTAGCGGACACAAAGCAGTACTTC
>TRBJ1-4|TRBV10-3|NA|NA
CAISEGTYEKLFF
TGTGCCATCAGTGAGGGGACGTATGAAAAACTGTTTTTT
>TRBJ1-1|TRBV7-8|NA|NA
CASSLNKNTLNTEAFF
TGTGCCAGCAGCTTAAATAAAAACACCTTGAACACTGAAGCTTTCTTT
>TRBJ2-2|TRBV7-2|NA|once
CASSLGGSGPGELFF
TGTGCCAGCAGCTTAGGAGGATCCGGGCCCGGGGAGCTGTTTTTT
>TRBJ2-7|TRBV28|NA|NA
CASSLEGNEQYF
TGTGCCAGCAGTTTGGAGGGGAACGAGCAGTACTTC
>TRBJ1-3|TRBV4-1|NA|few
CASQRGLSSGNTIYF
TGCGCCAGCCAGAGAGGGTTAAGCTCTGGAAACACCATATATTTT
>TRBJ1-1|TRBV28|NA|NA
CASSFNAEAFF
TGTGCCAGCAGTTTTAACGCTGAAGCTTTCTTT
>TRBJ2-3|TRBV5-6|NA|once
CASSLQGEDTQYF
TGTGCCAGCAGCTTACAAGGCGAAGATACGCAGTATTTT
>TRBJ2-1|TRBV7-6|TRBD2|NA
CASSLGSLAGVSNEQFF
TGTGCCAGCAGCTTAGGGAGCCTAGCGGGAGTAAGCAATGAGCAGTTCTTC
>TRBJ1-2|TRBV4-1|TRBD1|once
CASSQDPGQATRGYTF
TGCGCCAGCAGCCAGGACCCGGGACAGGCCACCCGGGGCTACACCTTC
>TRBJ2-4|TRBV10-1|TRBD2|few
CASSPAGSQAKNIQYF
TGCGCCAGCAGCCCAGCGGGATCGCAGGCCAAAAACATTCAGTACTTC
>TRBJ2-2|TRBV7-6|NA|NA
CASSSGGLGTGELFF
TGTGCCAGCAGCTCCGGGGGCTTGGGCACCGGGGAGCTGTTTTTT
>TRBJ1-5|TRBV28|NA|NA
CASRGTGSPSNQPQHF
TGTGCCAGCAGGGGCACAGGGTCGCCTAGCAATCAGCCCCAGCATTTT
>TRBJ2-3|TRBV5-1|NA|NA
CASSSYVGGTLTDTQYF
TGCGCCAGCAGCTCGTACGTGGGGGGGACACTCACAGATACGCAGTATTTT